The next 30 T cell receptor beta chains were all read from a single sample in a study of monozygotic twins with inflammatory bowel disease. No DNA is given; TCRdb re-called the 5' RACE reads and lists each CDR3 protein once. This sample's table reports about 380,000 distinct CDR3 sequences. The sample consisted of blood. The receptors come from a human donor with ulcerative colitis or Crohn's disease, or a healthy co-twin of an affected twin (not recorded which).

The V and J genes are TRBV27 and TRBJ2-7; the TCRdb D gene call, TRBD2, has no DNA to confirm it. The CDR3 has 16 residues. Germline V gives CDR1 MNHEY, CDR2 SMNVEV (reference sequence). Here the CDR3 reads CASSWALSGGEYEQYF.

The V call is TRBV7-2, the J call TRBJ2-1. There are 15 residues in the CDR3. Germline V gene data show CDR1 as SGHTA and CDR2 as FQGNSA. CDR3 in amino acids: CASSLRGTTYNEQFF.

This chain connects TRBV6-5 to TRBJ1-6; the TCRdb D gene call, TRBD1, has no DNA to confirm it. CDR3 size: 13 residues. Germline V gene sequence: CDR1 MNHEY, CDR2 SVGAGI. The CDR3 spells CASRRTDNSPLHF.

This rearrangement joins TRBV20-1 to TRBJ2-3; TCRdb reports TRBD1, a call that lacks DNA to check it against. Germline V gene lookup returns CDR1 DFQATT and CDR2 SNEGSKA (reference sequence). The CDR3 runs to 15 residues. CDR3 residues: CSARNPQGAADTQYF.

CDR3: CASSLTSGLLGETQYF. The chain uses TRBV5-1 and TRBJ2-5; TCRdb lists TRBD2, though no DNA is available to test this call. Germline-derived CDR1 and CDR2 are SGHRS and YFSETQ. There are 16 residues in the CDR3.

The chain employs TRBV4-2 and TRBJ2-3. This CDR3 spans 17 amino acids. In germline, CDR1 is LGHNA, CDR2 YNFKEQ. The chain's CDR3 is CASSQVSRGASTDTQYF.

This rearrangement joins TRBV7-9 to TRBJ1-1. Germline V gene sequence: CDR1 SEHNR, CDR2 FQNEAQ (reference sequence). CDR3 length: 13 amino acids. CDR3 loop: CASSLYVGAEAFF.

The V and J genes are TRBV5-1 and TRBJ1-1; absent DNA, TCRdb's TRBD1 call cannot be checked. CDR1 is SGHRS and CDR2 is YFSETQ in the germline V gene. CDR3 size: 13 residues. The chain's CDR3 is CASSSGLPREAFF.

The chain couples TRBV4-3 to TRBJ2-5; with no DNA, the TCRdb D assignment of TRBD2 cannot be verified. This CDR3 comprises 16 residues. From germline, CDR1 is LGHNA and CDR2 YSLEER. CDR3 protein: CASSQGVQGIGETQYF.

The CDR3: CATSEPGLHEQFF. The rearrangement links TRBV24-1 to TRBJ2-1; the D call of TRBD1 rests on TCRdb alone, since no DNA is present to check it. The CDR3 has 13 amino acids. Germline V gene lookup returns CDR1 KGHDR and CDR2 SFDVKD.

V usage is TRBV12-3 or TRBV12-4 and J usage is TRBJ2-5; without DNA, the TCRdb call of TRBD2 cannot be checked. CDR3 length: 16 residues. The CDR3 loop reads CASSPLAGIPIQTQYF.

The chain has TRBV5-4 and TRBJ2-3; there is no DNA to check the TCRdb D call of TRBD2. In germline, CDR1 is SGHNT, CDR2 YYREEE (reference sequence). The CDR3 runs 16 residues. This chain's CDR3 is CASSLGLARNTDTQYF.

The genes are TRBV6-5 and TRBJ1-4; without DNA, the TCRdb call of TRBD1 cannot be checked. Germline V gene sequence: CDR1 MNHEY, CDR2 SVGAGI. This CDR3 spans 17 amino acids. CDR3 protein: CASSLAPRQDPNEKLFF.

V and J are TRBV6-2 or TRBV6-3 and TRBJ1-1. CDR1 is MNHEY, CDR2 SVGEGT, per germline. The CDR3 contains 13 residues. This CDR3 is CASSYLGTTEAFF.

The rearrangement links TRBV7-3 to TRBJ2-2; TCRdb outputs TRBD2, but without DNA this stays unchecked. Germline V gene data show CDR1 as SGHTA and CDR2 as FQGTGA. This CDR3 has 17 amino acids. The CDR3 loop is CASSLFRGGANTGELFF. Drawing the rest from reference TRBV7-3 and TRBJ2-2, the complete variable domain is GAGVSQTPSNKVTEKGKYVELRCDPISGHTALYWYRQSLGQGPEFLIYFQGTGAADDSGLPNDRFFAVRPEGSVSTLKIQRTERGDSAVYLCASSLFRGGANTGELFFGEGSRLTVL.

This rearrangement joins TRBV18 to TRBJ1-1; TCRdb names TRBD1, which stays unverified in the absence of DNA. CDR1 and CDR2 (germline): KGHSH, LQKENI. This CDR3 is built from 15 residues. The CDR3 sequence: CASSPPLPGMTEAFF.

The CDR3 sequence is CASSSQGVQPQHF. The V gene is TRBV7-2, the J gene TRBJ1-5; TCRdb's D call of TRBD1 is untestable without DNA. Germline V gene sequence: CDR1 SGHTA, CDR2 FQGNSA. The length of the CDR3 is 13 residues. Full variable domain (remainder filled in from reference TRBV7-2 and TRBJ1-5): GAGVSQSPSNKVTEKGKDVELRCDPISGHTALYWYRQSLGQGLEFLIYFQGNSAPDKSGLPSDRFSAERTGGSVSTLTIQRTQQEDSAVYLCASSSQGVQPQHFGDGTRLSIL.

The V gene is TRBV5-1, the J gene TRBJ2-3; TCRdb names TRBD1, which stays unverified in the absence of DNA. Germline-derived CDR1 and CDR2 are SGHRS and YFSETQ. The CDR3 runs 14 residues. CDR3 loop: CASSPTGGSDTQYF. Full variable domain (outside the CDR3, taken from reference TRBV5-1 and TRBJ2-3): KAGVTQTPRYLIKTRGQQVTLSCSPISGHRSVSWYQQTPGQGLQFLFEYFSETQRNKGNFPGRFSGRQFSNSRSEMNVSTLELGDSALYLCASSPTGGSDTQYFGPGTRLTVL.

The CDR3 reads CASSDGPRFTYGYTF. The V gene is TRBV10-2, the J gene TRBJ1-2. The CDR3 has 15 amino acids. Per germline, CDR1 WSHSY and CDR2 SAAADI.

The chain combines TRBV27 with TRBJ1-6; the TCRdb D gene call, TRBD1, has no DNA to confirm it. This CDR3 comprises 18 residues. From germline, CDR1 is MNHEY and CDR2 SMNVEV (reference sequence). CDR3 sequence: CASSFRQKSLSYNSPLHF.

This chain connects TRBV7-8 to TRBJ1-2; the D call of TRBD1 rests on TCRdb alone, since no DNA is present to check it. Germline V gene sequence: CDR1 SGHVS, CDR2 FQNEAQ. The CDR3 length is 15 residues. This CDR3 reads CASSRQPGQFEGYTF.

This sequence joins TRBV7-2 and TRBJ2-5. This CDR3 spans 13 amino acids. Germline V gene sequence: CDR1 SGHTA, CDR2 FQGNSA. The CDR3 here is CASSRDWGETQYF.

The genes are TRBV5-5 and TRBJ2-3; TCRdb reports TRBD2, a call that lacks DNA to check it against. Germline V gene data show CDR1 as SGHKS and CDR2 as YYEKEE (reference sequence). This CDR3 is 17 amino acids long. The CDR3 sequence: CASSPPGLAGSTDTQYF.

The chain combines TRBV12-3 or TRBV12-4 with TRBJ2-3; TCRdb gives TRBD1 as the D gene, but with no DNA this cannot be confirmed. The CDR3 is made up of 14 amino acids. The CDR3 here is CASSPDRLTDTQYF.

The rearrangement uses TRBV10-3 and TRBJ2-1; TCRdb gives TRBD1 as the D gene, but with no DNA this cannot be confirmed. The germline gives CDR1 ENHRY, CDR2 SYGVKD. The CDR3 spans 15 residues. Here the CDR3 reads CAISVGTGIRNEQFF.

J is TRBJ2-5 and V is TRBV4-2; TCRdb names TRBD1, which stays unverified in the absence of DNA. The CDR3 has 14 amino acids. Germline V gene data show CDR1 as LGHNA and CDR2 as YNFKEQ. CDR3 amino acids: CASSQDSHRGDQYF.

J is TRBJ2-7 and V is TRBV5-1; TCRdb calls TRBD1, which cannot be checked without DNA. CDR3 length: 15 residues. The germline V gene has CDR1 SGHRS and CDR2 YFSETQ. CDR3 residues: CASSLEIRALEEQYF.

This chain joins TRBV18 and TRBJ2-2; TCRdb calls TRBD1, which cannot be checked without DNA. Germline V gene sequence: CDR1 KGHSH, CDR2 LQKENI. The CDR3 is made up of 16 amino acids. The CDR3 sequence is CASSPNDRGPTGELFF.

The chain has TRBV20-1 and TRBJ2-1; the D gene TCRdb calls, TRBD2, cannot be checked with no DNA. Germline CDR1 is DFQATT and CDR2 is SNEGSKA (reference sequence). The CDR3 totals 14 residues. The CDR3 here is CSARGRVTYNEQFF.

This chain connects TRBV5-1 to TRBJ1-5; TCRdb's D call of TRBD1 is untestable without DNA. Germline V gives CDR1 SGHRS, CDR2 YFSETQ. The CDR3 sequence is 16 residues long. CDR3 residues: CASSFGTGGFDQPQHF.